Below, one TCR beta chain is given with its context. Its target is unknown. The CDR3 is 14 residues long. The germline gives CDR1 PRHDT, CDR2 FYEKMQ (reference sequence). V shed 5 bases and J 4 bases; nucleotides not matched to a gene: 6. These data originate in a study of identifying expanded T cells in peripheral blood. Study results and caveats: Technical replicates showed about 1.1 changed clones; around 2 weeks about 16; four weeks 19. Variance in clone template counts between roughly two-week samples significantly increased with total template count across all healthy donors.

Profiled with immunoSEQ multiplex PCR; TCRdb holds only in-frame clones, not every one. The sample contains tens of thousands of clones, roughly 89% of which appear only once. The TCR sequence derives from a person between 18 and 70 years old in good health. The rearrangement joins TRBV13 to TRBJ2-7; TRBD2 matches 9 bases. Sequencing was carried out using blood. CDR3: CASSMTSGLYEQYF. The CDR3 DNA reads as TGTGCCAGCAGCATGACTAGCGGTCTTTACGAGCAGTACTTC.